This TCR beta chain derives from a study of blood T cell repertoires in COVID-19. About the research overall: The United States, Italy and Spain provided the acute and convalescent COVID-19 samples. Sources were T cells, B-cell-depleted T cells, or PBMCs; the material itself was cDNA or gDNA.

The CDR3 covers 13 residues. CDR1 and CDR2 from the germline V gene are SQVTM and ANQGSEA. Trimming removed 4 bases from V and 6 bases from J; junction bases left unmatched: 3. In the source study's methods: For nucleated cells, counts were estimated from reference gene primer amplification. Only in-frame clones appear in the TCRdb table, and some are missing; sequencing was by immunoSEQ multiplex PCR. V and J calls and clone size are given by that table; D and trimming were obtained from the DNA. The sample lists 60,000 to 80,000 clones; approximately 90% were seen once. This TCR derives from a man between 60 and 75 years old with acute or convalescent COVID-19. The chain has TRBV29-1 and TRBJ2-7; 13 nucleotides agree with TRBD2. Material for sequencing was peripheral blood. The CDR3 here is CSVVTSGGVEQYF. For the CDR3, the DNA is TGCAGCGTTGTTACTAGCGGGGGGGTCGAGCAGTACTTC.